This entry lists 30 T cell receptor beta chains sequenced from one sample in a study of early T cells in non-severe SARS-CoV-2 infection. TCRdb reanalysed the 5' RACE reads using MiXCR and keeps one entry per CDR3 protein. The profile covers about 83,000 distinct CDR3 sequences, with more than 9% appearing a single time and just over 6.5% taken by the ten largest. Sequences were obtained from whole blood. The source of these receptors is an adult who was a healthcare worker with PCR-confirmed SARS-CoV-2 infection or an uninfected control (not recorded which).

This clonotype was counted only a few times. The rearrangement joins TRBV7-9 to TRBJ2-3; 10 bases agree with TRBD2. Germline values: CDR1 SEHNR, CDR2 FQNEAQ (reference sequence). There are 14 residues in the CDR3. The ends lost 8 bases at V and 4 bases at J; junction bases unmatched: 6. In nucleotides, the CDR3 is TGTGCCAGCGTCAGCGGGAGGGGCGCAGATACGCAGTATTTT. Protein: CASVSGRGADTQYF.

In its sample, this clonotype was seen a few times. This chain connects TRBV13 to TRBJ2-1; 12 bases agree with TRBD2. The V gene end was trimmed by 4 bases and the J gene end by 5 bases; junction bases not matched to a gene: 6. From germline, CDR1 is PRHDT and CDR2 FYEKMQ (reference sequence). The CDR3 spans 16 residues. The CDR3 sequence: CASSSQTSGRDNEQFF. The CDR3 nucleotides read TGTGCCAGCAGCTCCCAGACTAGCGGGAGAGACAATGAGCAGTTCTTC.

This clonotype has only a few counts. This rearrangement joins TRBV2 to TRBJ2-5; 8 bases are shared with TRBD1. The junction had 5 bases not matched to a gene; V was cut back by 4 bases and J by 1 base. This CDR3 contains 15 residues. Looked up from germline, CDR1 is SNHLY and CDR2 is FYNNEI. This chain's CDR3 is CASSGSRGLQETQYF. CDR3 nucleotide sequence: TGTGCCAGCAGTGGGAGCAGGGGGCTCCAAGAGACCCAGTACTTC.

The rearrangement joins TRBV19 to TRBJ2-1, with 9 bases aligning to TRBD1. The CDR3 consists of 15 residues. Germline V gene lookup returns CDR1 LNHDA and CDR2 SQIVND (reference sequence). With 5 bases clipped from V and 8 bases from J, the junction kept 10 bases outside the gene matches. CDR3 sequence (DNA): TGTGCCAGTAGTGATGGACAGGGGAGGGTTGATGAGCAGTTCTTC. Protein product: CASSDGQGRVDEQFF.

The rearrangement uses TRBV4-3 and TRBJ1-4; D uncertain. This CDR3 contains 17 residues. The germline CDR1 and CDR2 sequences are LGHNA and YSLEER. Trimming removed 3 bases from V and 0 bases from J, with 14 bases in between. The CDR3 DNA sequence: TGCGCCAGCAGCCACAACGCCGCGGGGTCAACTAATGAAAAACTGTTTTTT. Residues: CASSHNAAGSTNEKLFF.

This clonotype was counted only a few times. DNA of the CDR3: TGCGCCAGCAGCTTGCGATCTGACGCGGAACTGTTTTTT. Translated: CASSLRSDAELFF. The chain employs TRBV5-1 and TRBJ1-4; D is ambiguous. Looked up from germline, CDR1 is SGHRS and CDR2 is YFSETQ. There are 13 residues in the CDR3. V was shortened by 1 base and J by 12 bases, with 13 bases between the two germline ends.

This clonotype was counted many times. V is TRBV6-2 or TRBV6-3 and J is TRBJ2-4; TRBD2 agrees at 10 bases. Germline trimming cut 4 bases from V and 0 bases from J; bases unmatched to any gene: 9. There are 18 residues in the CDR3. CDR1 is MNHEY, CDR2 SVGEGT, per germline. The CDR3 DNA reads as TGTGCCAGCAGTTCCTTCCTAGCGGGAGAACTAGCCAAAAACATTCAGTACTTC. It is translated as CASSSFLAGELAKNIQYF.

This clonotype was counted ten times or more. V and J are TRBV27 and TRBJ2-1; possibly TRBD2 for D (5 bases). V was trimmed by 2 bases and J by 13 bases, leaving 15 bases between them. This CDR3 is built from 13 residues. CDR1 and CDR2 from the germline V gene are MNHEY and SMNVEV (reference sequence). The CDR3 reads CASSLKEGVGQFF. The CDR3 DNA follows: TGTGCCAGCAGTTTAAAAGAGGGAGTGGGACAGTTCTTC.

This clonotype was detected only once. CDR3 DNA sequence: TGTGCCAGTAGTATCCACAGGGTGGCAAACTATGGCTACACCTTC. Translated: CASSIHRVANYGYTF. This rearrangement joins TRBV19 to TRBJ1-2; TRBD1 is a possible D gene (6 bases). V was pared by 3 bases and J by 2 bases, with 13 bases between. The CDR3 spans 15 residues. Germline lookup yields CDR1 LNHDA and CDR2 SQIVND (reference sequence).

V gene TRBV7-3 combines with J gene TRBJ2-3, with TRBD2 matching 7 bases. With V trimmed by 5 bases and J by 0 bases, 8 bases remained unmatched. The CDR3 is 16 residues long. In germline, CDR1 is SGHTA, CDR2 FQGTGA. DNA for the CDR3: TGTGCCAGCAGCCTCGGTCCTAGCGGTAGCACAGATACGCAGTATTTT. It translates to CASSLGPSGSTDTQYF.

This clonotype was seen a handful of times. The chain combines TRBV27 with TRBJ1-2, with D uncertain. The germline V and J ends were trimmed by 5 bases and 4 bases, with 8 bases remaining between them. Germline loops: CDR1 MNHEY, CDR2 SMNVEV (reference sequence). This CDR3 comprises 12 residues. CDR3 DNA: TGTGCCAGCAGTCCTAACAGCTATGGCTACACCTTC. Amino acid sequence: CASSPNSYGYTF.

This clonotype was picked up many times. This chain joins TRBV6-2 or TRBV6-3 and TRBJ2-5; D remains unclear. The CDR3 is 14 amino acids. The germline V gene encodes CDR1 MNHEY and CDR2 SVGEGT. With 5 bases removed from V and 2 bases from J, the gap between germline ends came to 12 bases. CDR3 coding DNA: TGTGCCAGCAGTCCACCGTCCGCACAAGAGACCCAGTACTTC. Its protein is CASSPPSAQETQYF.

This clonotype was counted ten times or more. The chain carries TRBV4-3 and TRBJ2-3; no reliable D call. The CDR3 spans 16 residues. V was pared by 4 bases and J by 2 bases, with 16 bases between. The germline V gene encodes CDR1 LGHNA and CDR2 YSLEER. Here the CDR3 DNA reads TGCGCCAGCAGCCTCCTGGGCCAGCGTAACACAGATACGCAGTATTTT. Its protein product is CASSLLGQRNTDTQYF.

The chain joins TRBV20-1 to TRBJ2-5; D remains ambiguous. CDR1 and CDR2 (germline): DFQATT, SNEGSKA (reference sequence). The V and J ends lost 0 bases and 2 bases respectively, with 16 bases between them. The CDR3 extends over 16 amino acids. The CDR3 spells CSARDRGSRQQETQYF. In DNA form, the CDR3 reads TGCAGTGCTAGAGATAGAGGCAGTCGTCAGCAAGAGACCCAGTACTTC.

CDR3 nucleotide sequence: TGTGCCAGCAGTGGAGGGACTAGCGGGAGTACAGATACGCAGTATTTT. It translates to CASSGGTSGSTDTQYF. The chain carries TRBV2 and TRBJ2-3; TRBD2 aligns across 14 bases. Losses at the gene ends were 4 bases for V and 3 bases for J; bases not matched to a gene: 3. Looked up from germline, CDR1 is SNHLY and CDR2 is FYNNEI. This CDR3 has 16 residues.

This clonotype has ten or more counts. The rearrangement links TRBV5-1 to TRBJ2-5, with TRBD1 matching 8 bases. The V segment lost 4 bases and the J segment 1 base; nucleotides outside the gene matches: 3. Germline loops: CDR1 SGHRS, CDR2 YFSETQ. CDR3 length: 14 amino acids. The chain's CDR3 is CASSAGTGQETQYF. The CDR3 DNA reads as TGCGCCAGCAGCGCTGGGACAGGCCAAGAGACCCAGTACTTC.

This clonotype was seen only a few times. The rearrangement uses TRBV7-2 and TRBJ2-3; D is ambiguous. Between the trimmed V and J ends, which lost 6 bases and 6 bases, there was a span of 13 bases. Germline CDR1 reads SGHTA; CDR2 reads FQGNSA. The length of the CDR3 is 13 residues. CDR3 bases: TGTGCCAGCAGGGCAGGAGCAAGGGATACGCAGTATTTT. This sequence encodes CASRAGARDTQYF. The variable domain in full, with the rest retrieved from reference TRBV7-2 and TRBJ2-3, is GAGVSQSPSNKVTEKGKDVELRCDPISGHTALYWYRQSLGQGLEFLIYFQGNSAPDKSGLPSDRFSAERTGGSVSTLTIQRTQQEDSAVYLCASRAGARDTQYFGPGTRLTVL.

The sample holds a few counts of this clonotype. The gene calls are TRBV29-1 and TRBJ2-1; perhaps TRBD1 as D (6 bases). Germline V gives CDR1 SQVTM, CDR2 ANQGSEA. V lost 6 bases and J lost 7, with 13 bases in between. The CDR3 extends over 12 amino acids. In nucleotides, the CDR3 is TGCAGCGTCCTCGAACAGGGAAATGAGCAGTTCTTC. Amino acids: CSVLEQGNEQFF.

This clonotype was counted a few times. This chain links TRBV11-3 with TRBJ2-3; TRBD2 aligns across 11 bases. The V segment lost 5 bases and the J segment 0 bases; nucleotides outside the gene matches: 4. This CDR3 contains 16 residues. Germline loops: CDR1 SGHNT, CDR2 YENEEA. The CDR3 DNA reads as TGTGCCAGCAGCAGGGGACTAGCGGATAGCACAGATACGCAGTATTTT. It translates to CASSRGLADSTDTQYF.

The table lists this clonotype with a few counts. The chain employs TRBV11-3 and TRBJ2-3; unclear D gene. CDR1 and CDR2 from the germline V gene are SGHNT and YENEEA. The ends were cut back, 1 base at V and 6 bases at J, with 8 bases in the middle. The CDR3 is made up of 13 amino acids. The CDR3 protein is CASSLAEEDTQYF. The CDR3 DNA reads TGTGCCAGCAGCTTAGCCGAGGAGGATACGCAGTATTTT.

The chain combines TRBV20-1 with TRBJ2-1; 11 nucleotides align to TRBD2. CDR1 and CDR2 (germline): DFQATT, SNEGSKA (reference sequence). This CDR3 region has 19 residues. Unmatched junction bases numbered 15, after V lost 5 bases and J lost 0 bases. This CDR3 reads CSARSTSGRPPSSYNEQFF. The CDR3 nucleotides read TGCAGTGCTCGATCTACTAGCGGGAGACCGCCGAGCTCCTACAATGAGCAGTTCTTC.

The chain couples TRBV6-2 or TRBV6-3 to TRBJ2-1; D is unclear. The length of the CDR3 is 12 residues. Deletions cut 6 bases from V and 8 bases from J, with 11 bases between. CDR1 MNHEY and CDR2 SVGEGT come from the germline V gene. CDR3 region: CASSNLPHEQFF. In DNA form, the CDR3 reads TGTGCCAGCAGCAACCTCCCCCATGAGCAGTTCTTC.

There are a few counts of this clonotype. The junction departs from germline at one end; a sequencing error may be responsible. V usage is TRBV7-7 and J usage is TRBJ2-1; D unclear. Germline values: CDR1 SSHAT, CDR2 FNYEAQ (reference sequence). CDR3 length: 12 residues. The CDR3 DNA reads TGTGCTAGCAGCCAATTCTACAATGAGCAGTTCTTC. This translates into CASSQFYNEQFF.

This clonotype was counted at least ten times. The genes are TRBV19 and TRBJ2-2; possibly TRBD2 for D (6 bases). Germline V CDR1 and CDR2: LNHDA, SQIVND (reference sequence). The CDR3 totals 15 residues. V was cut by 9 bases and J by 6 bases, with 20 bases left in between. The CDR3 region has the DNA TGTGCCAGCCGACGGGACTCTAGGATCGCCGGGGAGCTGTTTTTT. This encodes CASRRDSRIAGELFF.

This clonotype has just a few counts. The chain links TRBV20-1 to TRBJ2-1, with a possible D match to TRBD1 (5 bases). The CDR3 extends over 13 amino acids. Looked up from germline, CDR1 is DFQATT and CDR2 is SNEGSKA (reference sequence). V lost 5 bases, J lost 4 bases, and 12 bases lay in between. CDR3 coding DNA: TGCAGTGCTGCACCAGGGTTTTACAATGAGCAGTTCTTC. Its translation is CSAAPGFYNEQFF.

This clonotype was seen a few times. The chain employs TRBV2 and TRBJ1-1; no reliable D call. The CDR3 has 13 amino acids. The germline gives CDR1 SNHLY, CDR2 FYNNEI. The V end lost 5 bases, the J end lost 0 bases, and 7 bases lay between the germline ends. The CDR3 DNA sequence: TGTGCCAGCAGTTATGCGATGAACACTGAAGCTTTCTTT. Translation: CASSYAMNTEAFF.

V is TRBV19 and J is TRBJ2-6; D not certain. The germline V and J ends were trimmed by 5 bases and 1 base, with 9 bases remaining between them. This CDR3 is built from 15 residues. Germline V lookup: CDR1 LNHDA, CDR2 SQIVND (reference sequence). Written as DNA, the CDR3 is TGTGCCAGTAGTCGCCAAGAGTCTGGGGCCAACGTCCTGACTTTC. Protein sequence: CASSRQESGANVLTF. Looking up the rest from reference TRBV19 and TRBJ2-6 gives the full variable domain: DGGITQSPKYLFRKEGQNVTLSCEQNLNHDAMYWYRQDPGQGLRLIYYSQIVNDFQKGDIAEGYSVSREKKESFPLTVTSAQKNPTAFYLCASSRQESGANVLTFGAGSRLTVL.

The rearrangement joins TRBV12-3 or TRBV12-4 to TRBJ1-2; 7 bases are a match to TRBD1. The CDR3 contains 14 residues. The V and J ends lost 6 bases and 2 bases, in that order; junction bases with no gene match: 6. CDR3 bases: TGTGCCAGCAGGGAGACAGGGATAAACTATGGCTACACCTTC. It specifies CASRETGINYGYTF.

At least ten counts were recorded for this clonotype. The chain carries TRBV4-1 and TRBJ2-1; possibly TRBD2 for D (5 bases). Germline V gene sequence: CDR1 MGHRA, CDR2 YSYEKL. The CDR3 is 14 amino acids. Between the trimmed V and J ends, which lost 2 bases and 5 bases, there was a span of 10 bases. CDR3 coding DNA: TGCGCCAGCAGCCAATTTATGCGGGACAATGAGCAGTTCTTC. The encoded protein is CASSQFMRDNEQFF.

This clonotype has a handful of counts. The J gene is TRBJ2-5, the V gene TRBV20-1, with 7 nucleotides matching TRBD2. The CDR3 is 15 amino acids. Germline CDR1 reads DFQATT; CDR2 reads SNEGSKA (reference sequence). Trimming cost V 1 base and J 1 base; bases outside gene matches: 6. The CDR3 spells CSARAPGRRQETQYF. The CDR3 region has the DNA TGCAGTGCTAGAGCTCCCGGGAGGCGCCAAGAGACCCAGTACTTC.